This record looks at one T cell receptor (beta chain) sequence and its context. Antigen unknown. Combining a sample-barcoded 5' primer with a J-beta primer mix, a second PCR ran for about 7 to 11 cycles. Each cDNA molecule, via a template-switch adaptor with 12 random nucleotides, was tagged. TCRdb itself ran the 5' RACE reads through MiXCR, one entry per CDR3 protein. Of some 1.5 million distinct CDR3 sequences detected, 28% appear once; the ten largest clones hold roughly 8.2%. These data are taken from a study of blood T cells in healthy people across ages. The CDR3 runs 16 residues. V lost 5 bases and J lost 3; bases outside the gene matches: 9. Germline CDR1 and CDR2: MNHNY and SVGAGI (reference sequence). Broader study findings: Observed TCR beta diversity showed a strong correlation with the percentage of naive T cells as measured by flow cytometry. The study lacked donor CMV status, which possibly confounded expanded clonotype changes. Across the age range, TCR beta diversity per million T cells fell in a roughly linear way.

The clonotype comes from a woman in her twenties or thirties in good health. Sample: blood. J is TRBJ2-1 and V is TRBV6-6; 8 bases are shared with TRBD2. The CDR3 loop reads CASSPPRGGNYNEQFF. Here the CDR3 DNA reads TGTGCCAGCAGTCCCCCGCGCGGGGGGAACTACAATGAGCAGTTCTTC.